This T cell receptor beta chain is drawn from a study of vaccination effects on CD4 cells after COVID-19. Across the whole study: Post-vaccine specimens arrived a median 72 days past the second dose.

Sequencing was preceded by expansion of antigen-specific CD4+ T cells with viral peptide pools in the ViraFEST assay. Following culture for approximately ten days, CD4+ T cells were isolated. BNT162b2 vaccine or mRNA-1273 vaccine was given to participants in two doses. Cultures used around 1.8 million PBMC per well, approximately 10 IU/ml IL-2 and around 9.5 ug/ml peptides. The protocol was immunoSEQ multiplex PCR, while the TCRdb copy is restricted to in-frame clones and leaves out a portion. Of about 16,000 clones detected, more than 75% appear once; the ten largest clones hold about 19%. Trimming cost V 0 bases and J 1 base, with 7 bases left between them. The CDR3 length is 14 residues. Germline assignment: CDR1 SGHRS and CDR2 YFSETQ. Details on this clone: The antigen is undetermined.

The chain combines TRBV5-1 with TRBJ1-1, with D unclear. Here the sequenced sample was CD4+ T cells from PBMCs cultured with HCoV-NL63 spike peptides, taken after COVID-19 vaccination. This sequence originates from a human donor who received a COVID-19 vaccine. CDR3 region: CASSLATQNTEAFF. DNA for the CDR3: TGCGCCAGCAGCTTGGCCACGCAGAACACTGAAGCTTTCTTT.